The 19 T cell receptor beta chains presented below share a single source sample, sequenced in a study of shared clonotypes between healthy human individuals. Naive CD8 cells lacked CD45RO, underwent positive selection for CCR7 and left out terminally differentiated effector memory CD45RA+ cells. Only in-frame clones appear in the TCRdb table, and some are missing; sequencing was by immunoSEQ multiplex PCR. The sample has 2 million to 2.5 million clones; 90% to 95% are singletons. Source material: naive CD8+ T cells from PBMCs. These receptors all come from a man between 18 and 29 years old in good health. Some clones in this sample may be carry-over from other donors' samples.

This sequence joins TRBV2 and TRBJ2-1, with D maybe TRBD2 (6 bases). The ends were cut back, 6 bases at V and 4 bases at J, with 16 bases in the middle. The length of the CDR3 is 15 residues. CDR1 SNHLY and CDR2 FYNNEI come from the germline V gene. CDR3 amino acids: CASREGGADYNEQFF. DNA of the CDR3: TGTGCCAGCAGGGAGGGCGGGGCGGATTACAATGAGCAGTTCTTC.

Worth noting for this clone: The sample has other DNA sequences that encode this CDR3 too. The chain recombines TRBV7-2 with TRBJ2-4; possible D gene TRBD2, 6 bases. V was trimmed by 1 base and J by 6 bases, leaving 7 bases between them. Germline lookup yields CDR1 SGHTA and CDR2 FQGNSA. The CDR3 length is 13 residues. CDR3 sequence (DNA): TGTGCCAGCAGCTTAGACGGGAGAAACATTCAGTACTTC. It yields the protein CASSLDGRNIQYF.

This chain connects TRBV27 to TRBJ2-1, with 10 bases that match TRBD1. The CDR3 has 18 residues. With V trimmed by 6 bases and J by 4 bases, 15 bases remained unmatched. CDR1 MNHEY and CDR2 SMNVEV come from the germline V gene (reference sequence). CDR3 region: CASSPRMFGTGVYNEQFF. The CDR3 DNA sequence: TGTGCCAGCAGCCCCCGGATGTTTGGGACAGGGGTTTACAATGAGCAGTTCTTC.

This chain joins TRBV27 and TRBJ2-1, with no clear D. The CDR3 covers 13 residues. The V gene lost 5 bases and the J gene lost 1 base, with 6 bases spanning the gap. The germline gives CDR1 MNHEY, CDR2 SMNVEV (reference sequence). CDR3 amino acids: CASSPKSYNEQFF. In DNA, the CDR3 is TGTGCCAGCAGTCCGAAATCCTACAATGAGCAGTTCTTC.

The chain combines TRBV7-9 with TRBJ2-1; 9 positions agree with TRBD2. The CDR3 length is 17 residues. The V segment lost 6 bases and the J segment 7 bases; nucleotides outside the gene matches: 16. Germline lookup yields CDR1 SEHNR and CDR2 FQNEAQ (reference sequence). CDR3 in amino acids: CASSPDLAGASGNEQFF. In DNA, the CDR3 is TGTGCCAGCAGTCCAGATTTAGCGGGAGCCTCTGGGAATGAGCAGTTCTTC.

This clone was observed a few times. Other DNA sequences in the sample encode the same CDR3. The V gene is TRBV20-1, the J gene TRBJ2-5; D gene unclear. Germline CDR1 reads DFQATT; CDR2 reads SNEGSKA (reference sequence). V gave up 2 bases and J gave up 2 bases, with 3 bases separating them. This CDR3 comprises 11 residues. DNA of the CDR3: TGCAGTGCTAGAAAACAAGAGACCCAGTACTTC. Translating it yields CSARKQETQYF.

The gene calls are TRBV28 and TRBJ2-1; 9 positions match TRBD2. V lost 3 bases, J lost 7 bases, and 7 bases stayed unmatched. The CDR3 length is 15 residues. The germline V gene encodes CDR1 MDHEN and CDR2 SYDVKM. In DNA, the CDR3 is TGTGCCAGCAGTTTTCTAGCGGGATTAAAGAATGAGCAGTTCTTC. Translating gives CASSFLAGLKNEQFF.

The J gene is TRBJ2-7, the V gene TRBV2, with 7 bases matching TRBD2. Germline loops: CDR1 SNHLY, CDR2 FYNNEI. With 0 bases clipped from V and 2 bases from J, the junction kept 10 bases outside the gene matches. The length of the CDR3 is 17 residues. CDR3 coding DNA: TGTGCCAGCAGTGAAGCGAGCCTAGCGGCCGGTGCCTACGAGCAGTACTTC. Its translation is CASSEASLAAGAYEQYF. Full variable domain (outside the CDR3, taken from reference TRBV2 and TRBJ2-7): EPEVTQTPSHQVTQMGQEVILRCVPISNHLYFYWYRQILGQKVEFLVSFYNNEISEKSEIFDDQFSVERPDGSNFTLKIRSTKLEDSAMYFCASSEASLAAGAYEQYFGPGTRLTVT.

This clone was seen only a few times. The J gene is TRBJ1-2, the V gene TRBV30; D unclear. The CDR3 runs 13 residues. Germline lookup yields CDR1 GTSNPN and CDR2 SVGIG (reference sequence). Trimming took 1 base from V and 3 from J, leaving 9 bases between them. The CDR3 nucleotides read TGTGCCTGGAGTGCGACCGGCGACTATGGCTACACCTTC. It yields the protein CAWSATGDYGYTF.

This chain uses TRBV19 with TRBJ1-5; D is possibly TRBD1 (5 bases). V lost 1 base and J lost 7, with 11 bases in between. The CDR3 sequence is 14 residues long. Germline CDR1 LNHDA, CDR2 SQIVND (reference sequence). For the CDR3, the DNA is TGTGCCAGTAGTATAGGACAGCGGGGGCAGCCCCAGCATTTT. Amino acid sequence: CASSIGQRGQPQHF.

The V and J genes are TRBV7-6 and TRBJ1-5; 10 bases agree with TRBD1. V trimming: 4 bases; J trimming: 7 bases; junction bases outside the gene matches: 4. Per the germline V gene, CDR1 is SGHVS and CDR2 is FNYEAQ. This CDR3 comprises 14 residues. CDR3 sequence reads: CASSSRQGAQPQHF. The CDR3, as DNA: TGTGCCAGCAGCTCTAGACAGGGGGCACAGCCCCAGCATTTT.

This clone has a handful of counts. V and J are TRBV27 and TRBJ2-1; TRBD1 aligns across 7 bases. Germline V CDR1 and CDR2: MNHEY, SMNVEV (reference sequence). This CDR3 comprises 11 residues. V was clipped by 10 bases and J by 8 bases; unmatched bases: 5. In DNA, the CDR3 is TGTGCCACCTACAGGGGAGATGAGCAGTTCTTC. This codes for CATYRGDEQFF.

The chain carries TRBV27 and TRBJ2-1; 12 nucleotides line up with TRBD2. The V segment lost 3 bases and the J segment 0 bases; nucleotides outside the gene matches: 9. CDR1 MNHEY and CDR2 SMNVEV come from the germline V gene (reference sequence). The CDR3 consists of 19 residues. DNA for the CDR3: TGTGCCAGCAGTTTCGTAGGACTAGCGGGACCGAGCTCCTACAATGAGCAGTTCTTC. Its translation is CASSFVGLAGPSSYNEQFF.

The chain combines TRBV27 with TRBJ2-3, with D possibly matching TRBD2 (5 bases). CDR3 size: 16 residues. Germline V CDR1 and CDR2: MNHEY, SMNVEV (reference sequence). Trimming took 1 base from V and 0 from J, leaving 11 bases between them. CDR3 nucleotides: TGTGCCAGCAGTTTATTGGGCGGGTCTAGCACAGATACGCAGTATTTT. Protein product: CASSLLGGSSTDTQYF.

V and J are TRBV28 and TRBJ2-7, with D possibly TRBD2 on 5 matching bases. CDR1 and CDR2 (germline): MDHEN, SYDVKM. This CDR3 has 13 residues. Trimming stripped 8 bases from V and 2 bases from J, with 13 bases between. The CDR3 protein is CASSRGSPYEQYF. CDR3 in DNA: TGTGCCAGCTCAAGAGGGTCACCCTACGAGCAGTACTTC.

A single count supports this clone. CDR3 DNA sequence: TGCAGCGTTGGTAGCGGGGTAGCCTACAATGAGCAGTTCTTC. Encoded protein: CSVGSGVAYNEQFF. The chain links TRBV29-1 to TRBJ2-1; 8 nucleotides align to TRBD2. Germline CDR1 and CDR2: SQVTM and ANQGSEA. V trimming: 4 bases; J trimming: 2 bases; junction bases outside the gene matches: 4. The CDR3 is 14 residues long.

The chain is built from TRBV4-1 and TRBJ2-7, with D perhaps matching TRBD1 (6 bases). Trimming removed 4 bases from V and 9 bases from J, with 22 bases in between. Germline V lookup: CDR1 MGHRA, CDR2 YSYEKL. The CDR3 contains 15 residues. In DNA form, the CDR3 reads TGCGCCAGCAGCCCTGTTACAGGGAGACGGGGCGGGCAGTACTTC. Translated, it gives CASSPVTGRRGGQYF.

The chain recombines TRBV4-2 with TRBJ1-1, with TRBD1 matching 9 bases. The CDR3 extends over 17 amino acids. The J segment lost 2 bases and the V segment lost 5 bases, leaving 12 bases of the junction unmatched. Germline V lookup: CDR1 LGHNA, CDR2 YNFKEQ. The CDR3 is CASSGMVPGQGNTEAFF. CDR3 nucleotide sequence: TGTGCCAGCAGCGGAATGGTCCCGGGACAGGGAAACACTGAAGCTTTCTTT.

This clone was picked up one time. CDR3 coding DNA: TGCGCCAGCAGGCGGACCGACTCTGGGGCCAACGTCCTGACTTTC. It codes for CASRRTDSGANVLTF. This chain connects TRBV5-1 to TRBJ2-6, with D uncertain. V shed 5 bases and J shed 0 bases, with 9 bases lying between them. The CDR3 runs to 15 residues. Germline values: CDR1 SGHRS, CDR2 YFSETQ.